The 20 T cell receptor beta chains listed next were all sequenced from one sample in a study of cytomegalovirus exposure and HLA in healthy donors. 60 Vbeta and 13 Jbeta primers were used in PCR. Here immunoSEQ multiplex PCR was the method, and the copy in TCRdb shows in-frame clones only, minus some. The repertoire consists of around 50,000 clones, with around 83% occurring once and the leading ten covering approximately 1.7%. The sequencing sample was made of PBMCs. These receptors originate from a man aged 35 to 55 in good health and CMV-seronegative.

V and J are TRBV19 and TRBJ1-1; D is unclear. V dropped 7 bases and J dropped 1 base, with 13 bases sitting between them. Germline-derived CDR1 and CDR2 are LNHDA and SQIVND (reference sequence). This CDR3 has 14 amino acids. CDR3: CASTIVGGNTEAFF. CDR3 nucleotide sequence: TGTGCCAGTACTATCGTCGGTGGGAACACTGAAGCTTTCTTT.

The chain joins TRBV9 to TRBJ2-7, with 11 bases identical to TRBD1. V lost 0 bases, J lost 5 bases, and 4 bases stayed unmatched. CDR1 is SGDLS, CDR2 YYNGEE, per germline. The CDR3 sequence is 15 residues long. CDR3 in DNA: TGTGCCAGCAGCGTAGGGACAGGGGGCGGCGACGAGCAGTACTTC. Protein sequence: CASSVGTGGGDEQYF.

The chain is built from TRBV27 and TRBJ2-7; no reliable D call. V lost 8 bases and J 0 bases, leaving 14 bases between the germline ends. This CDR3 is built from 14 residues. CDR1 is MNHEY, CDR2 SMNVEV, per germline (reference sequence). CDR3 coding DNA: TGTGCCAGCCGCCCGTTCGTTAGCTCCTACGAGCAGTACTTC. Its translation is CASRPFVSSYEQYF.

This clone appeared a few times. This chain connects TRBV7-9 to TRBJ1-5; tentatively, D is TRBD1 (5 bases). The length of the CDR3 is 16 residues. Trimming cost V 5 bases and J 0 bases, with 14 bases left between them. Germline values: CDR1 SEHNR, CDR2 FQNEAQ (reference sequence). CDR3 residues: CASSTGRGGSNQPQHF. For the CDR3, the DNA is TGTGCCAGCAGCACAGGTCGGGGGGGTAGCAATCAGCCCCAGCATTTT.

The chain couples TRBV7-9 to TRBJ1-2; no clear D. The CDR3 is made up of 16 amino acids. Trimming stripped 5 bases from V and 4 bases from J, with 20 bases between. The germline V gene has CDR1 SEHNR and CDR2 FQNEAQ (reference sequence). The CDR3 region has the DNA TGTGCCAGCAGCGTATGGGAGGTACGGCAAATCTATGGCTACACCTTC. Amino acid sequence: CASSVWEVRQIYGYTF.

V gene TRBV28 combines with J gene TRBJ1-6; D unclear. Germline CDR1 MDHEN, CDR2 SYDVKM. V was trimmed by 10 bases and J by 18 bases, leaving 19 bases between them. The CDR3 is made up of 11 amino acids. The chain's CDR3 is CATQGSDNTHF. CDR3 in DNA: TGTGCCACTCAAGGTTCAGACAACACCCACTTT.

The chain couples TRBV19 to TRBJ2-2, with a possible D match to TRBD2 (5 bases). Trimming cost V 8 bases and J 7 bases, with 8 bases left between them. Germline assignment: CDR1 LNHDA and CDR2 SQIVND (reference sequence). The CDR3 is made up of 11 amino acids. CDR3 residues: CASVASGELFF. Written as DNA, the CDR3 is TGTGCCAGTGTAGCGAGCGGGGAGCTGTTTTTT.

The chain links TRBV18 to TRBJ1-3; D unresolved. From germline, CDR1 is KGHSH and CDR2 LQKENI. This CDR3 has 13 residues. Between the trimmed V and J ends, which lost 3 bases and 3 bases, there was a span of 6 bases. The CDR3 DNA follows: TGTGCCAGCTCACCGGGCCTTGGAAACACCATATATTTT. Protein: CASSPGLGNTIYF.

This chain links TRBV15 with TRBJ2-3; TRBD1 matches 9 bases. With V trimmed by 0 bases and J by 5 bases, 6 bases remained unmatched. The CDR3 runs 16 residues. From germline, CDR1 is LNHNV and CDR2 YYDKDF (reference sequence). The CDR3 is CATSRDRDRVKDTQYF. The DNA of the CDR3 is TGTGCCACCAGCAGAGACCGGGACAGGGTTAAAGATACGCAGTATTTT.

The rearrangement links TRBV11-3 to TRBJ1-6; no clear D gene. V lost 4 bases and J lost 10, with 14 bases in between. Germline loops: CDR1 SGHNT, CDR2 YENEEA. The length of the CDR3 is 14 residues. The CDR3 bases are TGTGCCAGCAGCTCCAGCGGAGGAGACTCACCCCTCCACTTT. Translated, it gives CASSSSGGDSPLHF.

This clone was observed a few times. The rearrangement links TRBV6-6 to TRBJ1-1; D is possibly TRBD1 (5 bases). Deletions cut 6 bases from V and 8 bases from J, with 10 bases between. The CDR3 consists of 11 residues. CDR1 is MNHNY, CDR2 SVGAGI, per germline (reference sequence). For the CDR3, the DNA is TGTGCCAGCAGAGAAAACAGGGAAGCTTTCTTT. It codes for CASRENREAFF.

The V gene is TRBV6-6, the J gene TRBJ1-2; D gene uncertain. The CDR3 length is 12 residues. V was shortened by 5 bases and J by 6 bases, with 10 bases between the two germline ends. CDR1 and CDR2 from the germline V gene are MNHNY and SVGAGI (reference sequence). The CDR3 nucleotides read TGTGCCAGCAGTCCCGCGGGAAATGGCTACACCTTC. Translation gives CASSPAGNGYTF.

J is TRBJ1-1 and V is TRBV2; D not certain. The ends were cut back, 2 bases at V and 10 bases at J, with 14 bases in the middle. There are 13 residues in the CDR3. Germline-derived CDR1 and CDR2 are SNHLY and FYNNEI. CDR3 in amino acids: CASSEMSGFGAFF. The CDR3 DNA follows: TGTGCCAGCAGTGAAATGTCGGGGTTTGGAGCTTTCTTT.

The chain employs TRBV27 and TRBJ1-2; 7 bases align to TRBD1. The CDR3 has 17 amino acids. J was trimmed by 1 base and V by 6 bases; bases with no gene match: 14. Germline-derived CDR1 and CDR2 are MNHEY and SMNVEV (reference sequence). CDR3 bases: TGTGCCAGCAGACCAGACCGGGACAGAACAGATAACTATGGCTACACCTTC. Amino acid sequence: CASRPDRDRTDNYGYTF.

J is TRBJ2-3 and V is TRBV5-1; no reliable D call. Per germline, CDR1 SGHRS and CDR2 YFSETQ. Trimming stripped 4 bases from V and 0 bases from J, with 6 bases between. CDR3 length equals 13 residues. The CDR3 protein is CASSTASTDTQYF. CDR3 sequence (DNA): TGCGCCAGCAGCACTGCTAGCACAGATACGCAGTATTTT.

The chain uses TRBV5-6 and TRBJ1-2; D is uncertain. Germline V gene sequence: CDR1 SGHDT, CDR2 YYEEEE. The V gene lost 2 bases and the J gene lost 6 bases, with 8 bases spanning the gap. This CDR3 spans 12 amino acids. CDR3 in amino acids: CASSFSVNGYTF. The CDR3 bases are TGTGCCAGCAGCTTTTCAGTCAATGGCTACACCTTC.

The V gene is TRBV18, the J gene TRBJ2-1; 10 bases line up with TRBD2. The V gene end was trimmed by 1 base and the J gene end by 6 bases; junction bases not matched to a gene: 6. Germline V lookup: CDR1 KGHSH, CDR2 LQKENI. The CDR3 length is 16 residues. In nucleotides, the CDR3 is TGTGCCAGCTCACCACGTTCTAGCGGGGGACTCAATGAGCAGTTCTTC. It encodes CASSPRSSGGLNEQFF.

In this sample, this clone turned up a few times. The chain uses TRBV6-4 and TRBJ2-1, with 10 bases aligning to TRBD2. The trim removed 5 bases at V and 5 bases at J, leaving 6 bases unmatched. This CDR3 comprises 15 residues. Germline values: CDR1 MRHNA, CDR2 SNTAGT. The chain's CDR3 is CASSPSGGANNEQFF. The CDR3 region has the DNA TGTGCCAGCAGTCCCAGCGGGGGGGCCAACAATGAGCAGTTCTTC.

V usage is TRBV19 and J usage is TRBJ1-2; D call uncertain. The CDR3 has 13 residues. Trimming shortened V by 4 bases and J by 8 bases, and 14 bases separated the two germline ends. Germline values: CDR1 LNHDA, CDR2 SQIVND (reference sequence). This CDR3 reads CASSNPAPGGYTF. The CDR3, as DNA: TGTGCCAGTAGTAATCCGGCTCCGGGAGGCTACACCTTC.

The chain couples TRBV28 to TRBJ2-2; 8 bases align to TRBD1. V dropped 5 bases and J dropped 4; count of bases not matched to a gene: 12. Per germline, CDR1 MDHEN and CDR2 SYDVKM. The CDR3 loop spans 17 amino acids. The CDR3: CASSPPGQGRSTGELFF. DNA for the CDR3: TGTGCCAGCAGTCCCCCCGGACAGGGACGAAGCACCGGGGAGCTGTTTTTT. The variable domain in full, with the rest retrieved from reference TRBV28 and TRBJ2-2, is DVKVTQSSRYLVKRTGEKVFLECVQDMDHENMFWYRQDPGLGLRLIYFSYDVKMKEKGDIPEGYSVSREKKERFSLILESASTNQTSMYLCASSPPGQGRSTGELFFGEGSRLTVL.